These 10 T cell receptor beta chains originate from one sample sequenced in a study of neurological immune-mediated disorders. Via MiXCR, TCRdb re-called the 5' RACE reads, giving one row per CDR3 protein. The data hold tens of thousands of distinct CDR3 sequences, with approximately 4% observed a single time. What was sequenced was PBMCs. These receptor sequences come from a man aged 45 to 65 with multiple sclerosis.

There are many counts of this clonotype. V and J are TRBV5-1 and TRBJ2-7, with TRBD2 matching 10 bases. J lost 4 bases, V lost 4 bases, and 14 bases had no gene match. The germline gives CDR1 SGHRS, CDR2 YFSETQ. CDR3 length: 17 amino acids. The CDR3: CASSLIPLSSGSYEQYF. The CDR3 nucleotides are TGCGCCAGCAGCCTCATCCCCCTATCTAGCGGGAGTTACGAGCAGTACTTC.

The chain is built from TRBV6-5 and TRBJ2-1; 9 bases line up with TRBD2. Germline values: CDR1 MNHEY, CDR2 SVGAGI. V was clipped by 2 bases and J by 8 bases; unmatched bases: 7. CDR3 length: 15 amino acids. The DNA for the CDR3 is TGTGCCAGCAGTTACGGTAGCGGGAGTTGGGATGAGCAGTTCTTC. Translation gives CASSYGSGSWDEQFF.

This clonotype appeared many times. This chain connects TRBV7-9 to TRBJ1-4, with D possibly matching TRBD1 (5 bases). The germline V gene encodes CDR1 SEHNR and CDR2 FQNEAQ (reference sequence). The CDR3 has 15 amino acids. Trimming stripped 7 bases from V and 3 bases from J, with 15 bases between. The CDR3 nucleotides are TGTGCCAGCAACAACCAGGGAGCGGCTAATGAAAAACTGTTTTTT. Protein product: CASNNQGAANEKLFF.

This clonotype came up many times. This rearrangement joins TRBV15 to TRBJ2-7, with TRBD1 identical over 7 bases. Germline V gives CDR1 LNHNV, CDR2 YYDKDF (reference sequence). V was pared by 0 bases and J by 6 bases, with 14 bases of the junction left unmatched. This CDR3 spans 17 amino acids. The CDR3 spells CATSRDNRKGAGGEQYF. The CDR3 coding sequence is TGTGCCACCAGCAGAGATAACCGGAAGGGGGCGGGTGGCGAGCAGTACTTC.

There are a few counts of this clonotype. The chain carries TRBV7-6 and TRBJ2-5; 8 nucleotides align to TRBD2. Germline V lookup: CDR1 SGHVS, CDR2 FNYEAQ. With 5 bases clipped from V and 2 bases from J, the junction kept 1 base outside the gene matches. The CDR3 runs 13 residues. The CDR3 DNA reads as TGTGCCAGCAGCCGGGGGGGTCAAGAGACCCAGTACTTC. Its protein is CASSRGGQETQYF. Combining the CDR3 with reference TRBV7-6 and TRBJ2-5 gives the whole variable domain GAGVSQSPRYKVTKRGQDVALRCDPISGHVSLYWYRQALGQGPEFLTYFNYEAQQDKSGLPNDRFSAERPEGSISTLTIQRTEQRDSAMYRCASSRGGQETQYFGPGTRLLVL.

This clonotype occurred many times. The chain joins TRBV15 to TRBJ2-3; 7 nucleotides align to TRBD2. The germline gives CDR1 LNHNV, CDR2 YYDKDF (reference sequence). The CDR3 loop spans 16 amino acids. V was pared by 1 base and J by 0 bases, with 4 bases of the junction left unmatched. The CDR3, as DNA: TGTGCCACCAGCAGAGGACTAGCCGTGAGCACAGATACGCAGTATTTT. Amino acids: CATSRGLAVSTDTQYF.

This clonotype was picked up many times. The chain links TRBV7-9 to TRBJ2-3; weak D call: TRBD2 (5 bases). CDR1 is SEHNR, CDR2 FQNEAQ, per germline (reference sequence). The V end was cut by 5 bases, the J end by 4 bases, with 22 bases between. The CDR3 extends over 17 amino acids. CDR3 DNA sequence: TGTGCCAGCAGCGAGGCAGCAGGAAGGACTGGGGCAGATACGCAGTATTTT. It specifies CASSEAAGRTGADTQYF. The complete variable domain, with remaining parts taken from reference TRBV7-9 and TRBJ2-3, reads DTGVSQNPRHKITKRGQNVTFRCDPISEHNRLYWYRQTLGQGPEFLTYFQNEAQLEKSRLLSDRFSAERPKGSFSTLEIQRTEQGDSAMYLCASSEAAGRTGADTQYFGPGTRLTVL.

This clonotype was found many times. The CDR3 bases are TGTGCCAGCAGCCAAGTCGTCGGTAACACCGGGGAGCTGTTTTTT. It yields the protein CASSQVVGNTGELFF. V gene TRBV14 combines with J gene TRBJ2-2; D gene unclear. Per the germline V gene, CDR1 is SGHDN and CDR2 is FVKESK. The CDR3 is made up of 15 amino acids. Trimming took off 1 base at V and 2 bases at J, with 8 bases between the two ends.

This clonotype came up many times. This sequence joins TRBV5-1 and TRBJ2-7; TRBD2 matches at 12 bases. This CDR3 is 16 amino acids long. The J segment lost 3 bases and the V segment lost 3 bases, leaving 7 bases of the junction unmatched. Germline V gene lookup returns CDR1 SGHRS and CDR2 YFSETQ. The CDR3 DNA reads TGCGCCAGCAGCTGGACCCTAGCGGGAGGGAGCTACGAGCAGTACTTC. It specifies CASSWTLAGGSYEQYF.

In its sample, this clonotype was seen many times. V is TRBV20-1 and J is TRBJ2-1; TRBD2 aligns across 8 bases. After removal of 7 bases from V and 6 bases from J, the junction contained 8 bases not matched to a gene. This CDR3 has 13 amino acids. CDR1 and CDR2 (germline): DFQATT, SNEGSKA (reference sequence). CDR3 sequence reads: CSVKRGSGNEQFF. CDR3 sequence (DNA): TGCAGTGTTAAGCGGGGGTCGGGCAATGAGCAGTTCTTC.